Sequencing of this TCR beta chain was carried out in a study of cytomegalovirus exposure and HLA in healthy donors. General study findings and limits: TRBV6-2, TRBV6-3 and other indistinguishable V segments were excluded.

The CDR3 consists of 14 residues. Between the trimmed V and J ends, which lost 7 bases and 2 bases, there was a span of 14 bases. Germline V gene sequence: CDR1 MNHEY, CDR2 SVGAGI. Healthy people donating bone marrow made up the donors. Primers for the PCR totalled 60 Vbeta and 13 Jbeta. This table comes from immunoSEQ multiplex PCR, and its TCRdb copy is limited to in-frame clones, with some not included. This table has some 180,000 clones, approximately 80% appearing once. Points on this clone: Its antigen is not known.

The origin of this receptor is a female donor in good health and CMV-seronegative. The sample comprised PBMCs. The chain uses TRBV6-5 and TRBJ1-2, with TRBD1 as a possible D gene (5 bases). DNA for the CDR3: TGTGCCAGCACCCCATCGGGGGAAAACTATGGCTACACCTTC. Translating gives CASTPSGENYGYTF.